These 27 T cell receptor beta chains originate from one sample sequenced in a study of metastatic and nonmetastatic thyroid tumors. No treatment had been given to any patient before thyroid surgery. Via MiXCR, TCRdb re-called the PCR reads. The sample carries about 20,000 clones, under 35% recorded once. The sequencing sample was made of blood. These receptors came from a female donor with papillary thyroid cancer or a benign thyroid nodule (not recorded which). Some clones in this sample may be carry-over from other donors' samples.

The chain is built from TRBV7-9 and TRBJ1-2; no reliable D call. This CDR3 comprises 13 residues. Germline V gene lookup returns CDR1 SEHNR and CDR2 FQNEAQ (reference sequence). Trimming stripped 0 bases from V and 4 bases from J, with 6 bases between. The CDR3, as DNA: TGTGCCAGCAGCTTAGCAGGGCTCTATGGCTACACCTTC. Translating gives CASSLAGLYGYTF.

This clone was counted ten times or more. Different DNA sequences within this sample yield the same CDR3. This chain joins TRBV15 and TRBJ2-7; no clear D gene. Germline V gives CDR1 LNHNV, CDR2 YYDKDF (reference sequence). Trimming left V 0 bases short and J 3 bases short, with 12 bases between. The CDR3 sequence is 15 residues long. CDR3 sequence reads: CATSREGNSNYEQYF. Here the CDR3 DNA reads TGTGCCACCAGCAGAGAGGGTAACAGCAACTACGAGCAGTACTTC.

The genes are TRBV6-2 or TRBV6-3 and TRBJ2-1; 7 bases are shared with TRBD2. Per the germline V gene, CDR1 is MNHEY and CDR2 is SVGEGT. The CDR3 runs to 15 residues. V lost 10 bases to trimming and J lost 2 bases; unmatched junction nucleotides: 11. The CDR3 nucleotides read TGTGCCACTCGTCTCTCTAGCGGAGCCTACAATGAGCAGTTCTTC. It encodes CATRLSSGAYNEQFF.

Within the sample, this clone is medium-sized. The gene calls are TRBV24-1 and TRBJ2-3; D perhaps matches TRBD2 (5 bases). V lost 3 bases to trimming and J lost 1 base, with 10 bases between them. Germline V lookup: CDR1 KGHDR, CDR2 SFDVKD. CDR3 size: 15 residues. This CDR3 reads CATSDTGIRTDTQYF. The CDR3 region has the DNA TGTGCCACCAGTGATACGGGAATCCGCACAGATACGCAGTATTTT.

J is TRBJ2-1 and V is TRBV10-1; 14 bases agree with TRBD2. The ends lost 5 bases at V and 7 bases at J; junction bases unmatched: 7. The CDR3 consists of 16 residues. CDR1 is WNHNN, CDR2 SYGVQD, per germline (reference sequence). The CDR3 DNA reads as TGCGCCAGCAGTCAGACTAGCGGGAGGGCCAGGAATGAGCAGTTCTTC. The encoded protein is CASSQTSGRARNEQFF.

The chain combines TRBV28 with TRBJ2-7, with 7 bases aligning to TRBD1. This CDR3 spans 12 amino acids. Per germline, CDR1 MDHEN and CDR2 SYDVKM. V was pared by 10 bases and J by 6 bases, with 9 bases of the junction left unmatched. CDR3 in DNA: TGTGCCACTAGACAGGGATACGGCGAGCAGTACTTC. Its translation is CATRQGYGEQYF.

In this sample, this clone turned up a few times. The V gene is TRBV6-1, the J gene TRBJ1-6; D is uncertain. Trimming cost V 4 bases and J 7 bases, with 8 bases left between them. The germline gives CDR1 MNHNS, CDR2 SASEGT. CDR3 length: 13 residues. CDR3 in amino acids: CASSGSENSPLHF. The DNA of the CDR3 is TGTGCCAGCAGTGGATCAGAAAATTCACCCCTCCACTTT.

This chain links TRBV29-1 with TRBJ2-5; tentatively, D is TRBD1 (5 bases). Germline-derived CDR1 and CDR2 are SQVTM and ANQGSEA. The CDR3 totals 13 residues. Trimming shortened V by 5 bases and J by 6 bases, and 16 bases separated the two germline ends. CDR3 sequence: CSVSGLGVKTQYF. In DNA form, the CDR3 reads TGCAGCGTTTCAGGGCTAGGGGTGAAGACCCAGTACTTC.

The chain joins TRBV27 to TRBJ2-3; 7 bases match TRBD2. CDR3 length: 17 residues. Germline-derived CDR1 and CDR2 are MNHEY and SMNVEV (reference sequence). J gave up 0 bases and V 7 bases, and 13 bases lay outside the gene matches. The DNA for the CDR3 is TGTGCCAGCATGCCGAGGCTAGCGGACGCTAGCACAGATACGCAGTATTTT. It yields the protein CASMPRLADASTDTQYF.

In this sample, this clone turned up many times. This sample includes further DNA sequences coding for the same CDR3. The chain combines TRBV20-1 with TRBJ1-1, with no clear D. The V end lost 0 bases, the J end lost 0 bases, and 8 bases lay between the germline ends. This CDR3 is 14 amino acids long. Germline values: CDR1 DFQATT, CDR2 SNEGSKA (reference sequence). CDR3 sequence: CSARDRILNTEAFF. The CDR3, as DNA: TGCAGTGCTAGAGATCGCATATTGAACACTGAAGCTTTCTTT.

This clone was detected many times. The junction departs from the called germline gene at one end, perhaps through a read error. The rearrangement joins TRBV6-2 or TRBV6-3 to TRBJ1-1; D remains unclear. Looked up from germline, CDR1 is MNHEY and CDR2 is SVGEGT. This CDR3 spans 14 amino acids. The DNA for the CDR3 is TGTGCTAGCAGCCTCACTCTACAGTTCACTGAAGCTTTCTTT. Translated, it gives CASSLTLQFTEAFF.

This clone is medium-sized by share. Written as DNA, the CDR3 is TGCGCCAGCAGCTCCTCATCAGGCGGGGGGGCAGATACGCAGTATTTT. Protein sequence: CASSSSSGGGADTQYF. The chain combines TRBV4-3 with TRBJ2-3, with 9 bases matching TRBD2. The V gene end was trimmed by 5 bases and the J gene end by 4 bases; junction bases not matched to a gene: 10. In germline, CDR1 is LGHNA, CDR2 YSLEER. The CDR3 is 16 amino acids.

This clone is labeled as medium-sized. The chain is built from TRBV12-3 or TRBV12-4 and TRBJ1-5; the D gene is possibly TRBD1 (6 bases). Trimming stripped 2 bases from V and 1 base from J, with 9 bases between. The CDR3 length is 15 residues. The CDR3 protein is CASSLYRASNQPQHF. CDR3 coding DNA: TGTGCCAGCAGTTTATACAGGGCAAGCAATCAGCCCCAGCATTTT.

In this sample, this clone turned up many times. The rearrangement links TRBV5-1 to TRBJ1-3; possibly TRBD1 for D (6 bases). Looked up from germline, CDR1 is SGHRS and CDR2 is YFSETQ. V was shortened by 4 bases and J by 4 bases, with 9 bases between the two germline ends. The CDR3 has 13 amino acids. CDR3 protein: CASSQGGGNTIYF. The CDR3 bases are TGCGCCAGCAGCCAAGGGGGGGGAAACACCATATATTTT. Based on the CDR3 plus reference TRBV5-1 and TRBJ1-3, the full variable domain is KAGVTQTPRYLIKTRGQQVTLSCSPISGHRSVSWYQQTPGQGLQFLFEYFSETQRNKGNFPGRFSGRQFSNSRSEMNVSTLELGDSALYLCASSQGGGNTIYFGEGSWLTVV.

The chain couples TRBV5-8 to TRBJ1-2; 7 bases are shared with TRBD1. Germline V gene data show CDR1 as SGHTS and CDR2 as YDEGEE. Unmatched junction bases numbered 4, after V lost 1 base and J lost 4 bases. The CDR3 extends over 14 amino acids. The DNA for the CDR3 is TGTGCCAGCAGCTTGACAGGGGAGGGCTATGGCTACACCTTC. This gives the protein CASSLTGEGYGYTF.

The sample holds a few counts of this clone. This chain joins TRBV4-1 and TRBJ2-7; D is ambiguous. Germline CDR1 MGHRA, CDR2 YSYEKL. The CDR3 has 15 residues. V was shortened by 0 bases and J by 0 bases, with 9 bases between the two germline ends. This CDR3 is CASSQDSSSSYEQYF. The CDR3, as DNA: TGCGCCAGCAGCCAAGATTCAAGTAGCTCCTACGAGCAGTACTTC.

This clone is medium-sized by share. The chain is built from TRBV19 and TRBJ1-1, with 7 nucleotides matching TRBD1. The CDR3 contains 13 residues. Germline lookup yields CDR1 LNHDA and CDR2 SQIVND (reference sequence). V lost 11 bases, J lost 1 base, and 7 bases stayed unmatched. The CDR3 DNA is TGTGCCTCGAGGTGGGACAGGAACACTGAAGCTTTCTTT. This translates into CASRWDRNTEAFF. Complete variable domain (other parts from reference TRBV19 and TRBJ1-1): DGGITQSPKYLFRKEGQNVTLSCEQNLNHDAMYWYRQDPGQGLRLIYYSQIVNDFQKGDIAEGYSVSREKKESFPLTVTSAQKNPTAFYLCASRWDRNTEAFFGQGTRLTVV.

Within the sample, this clone is medium-sized. The gene calls are TRBV7-8 and TRBJ2-7, with D possibly being TRBD1 or TRBD2 (6 bases each). CDR1 SGHVS and CDR2 FQNEAQ come from the germline V gene. V was clipped by 0 bases and J by 4 bases, with 19 bases between them. CDR3 length equals 17 residues. This chain's CDR3 is CASSLARARGGGYEQYF. In nucleotides, the CDR3 is TGTGCCAGCAGCTTAGCGAGGGCCAGGGGAGGAGGTTACGAGCAGTACTTC.

This clone was detected only a few times. This rearrangement joins TRBV6-4 to TRBJ2-2; possible D gene TRBD1, 5 bases. The CDR3 totals 14 residues. V gave up 7 bases and J gave up 3 bases, with 12 bases separating them. Looked up from germline, CDR1 is MRHNA and CDR2 is SNTAGT. As DNA, the CDR3 is TGTGCCAGCACCCTGGACACGGACACCGGGGAGCTGTTTTTT. This codes for CASTLDTDTGELFF.

This clone was observed at least ten times. The chain couples TRBV6-1 to TRBJ2-7; D may be TRBD2 (5 bases). Trimming shortened V by 6 bases and J by 0 bases, and 18 bases separated the two germline ends. The CDR3 extends over 16 amino acids. The germline gives CDR1 MNHNS, CDR2 SASEGT. DNA for the CDR3: TGTGCCAGCAGCCCCGATCCAGCGGAAAGCTCCTACGAGCAGTACTTC. This codes for CASSPDPAESSYEQYF.

This rearrangement joins TRBV5-1 to TRBJ2-1; D assignment may be TRBD1 or TRBD2 (5 bases each). The CDR3 runs to 16 residues. Trimming shortened V by 0 bases and J by 9 bases, and 19 bases separated the two germline ends. Germline V gene sequence: CDR1 SGHRS, CDR2 YFSETQ. As DNA, the CDR3 is TGCGCCAGCAGCTTGGGGGGTGGGGCCGGGGTCAGTGAGCAGTTCTTC. Amino acids: CASSLGGGAGVSEQFF.

V is TRBV7-6 and J is TRBJ2-7, with D unresolved. The CDR3 is 13 residues long. CDR1 and CDR2 (germline): SGHVS, FNYEAQ. Deletions cut 6 bases from V and 6 bases from J, with 15 bases between. DNA of the CDR3: TGTGCCAGCAGACAGCCGTCCTCGCGCGAGCAGTACTTC. This codes for CASRQPSSREQYF. Together with reference TRBV7-6 and TRBJ2-7, the CDR3 gives the full variable domain: GAGVSQSPRYKVTKRGQDVALRCDPISGHVSLYWYRQALGQGPEFLTYFNYEAQQDKSGLPNDRFSAERPEGSISTLTIQRTEQRDSAMYRCASRQPSSREQYFGPGTRLTVT.

By proportion, this clone is medium-sized (0.01 to 0.1%). As DNA, the CDR3 is TGTGCCAGCAGTGACTCCCCCAGTAATTCACCCCTCCACTTT. As protein: CASSDSPSNSPLHF. The chain couples TRBV6-4 to TRBJ1-6; D not resolved. CDR3 size: 14 residues. Trimming cost V 0 bases and J 6 bases, with 6 bases left between them. The germline V gene has CDR1 MRHNA and CDR2 SNTAGT.

This chain uses TRBV4-1 with TRBJ1-5; no clear D gene. V was cut by 4 bases and J by 4 bases, with 11 bases left in between. This CDR3 is built from 14 residues. Germline CDR1 reads MGHRA; CDR2 reads YSYEKL. The CDR3 reads CASSLNVGNQPQHF. DNA for the CDR3: TGCGCCAGCAGCCTGAACGTGGGGAATCAGCCCCAGCATTTT.

This clone was observed at least ten times. The chain uses TRBV9 and TRBJ2-1, with unresolved D. Trimming removed 0 bases from V and 0 bases from J, with 13 bases in between. The germline V gene encodes CDR1 SGDLS and CDR2 YYNGEE. The CDR3 is 17 residues long. CDR3 region: CASSVDARSSSYNEQFF. The CDR3 nucleotides are TGTGCCAGCAGCGTAGATGCCCGCTCCAGCTCCTACAATGAGCAGTTCTTC.

This clone was observed a few times. The gene calls are TRBV27 and TRBJ2-7, with TRBD1 as a possible D gene (6 bases). The germline V gene has CDR1 MNHEY and CDR2 SMNVEV (reference sequence). CDR3 length: 14 amino acids. V was clipped by 6 bases and J by 2 bases, with 14 bases between them. The CDR3 is CASRNLDRAYEQYF. In nucleotides, the CDR3 is TGTGCCAGCAGGAACCTGGACAGAGCCTACGAGCAGTACTTC.

With respect to this clone: Sequence at one end of the junction differs from germline and may be a read error. The chain combines TRBV12-3 or TRBV12-4 with TRBJ1-3; D gene ambiguous. The CDR3 sequence is 13 residues long. The CDR3 DNA reads as TGTGCCAGCAGTTTCGACGGGGTGAACACCATGTATTTT. This encodes CASSFDGVNTMYF.